One sample yielded the 8 T cell receptor beta chains listed below, sequenced in a study of T cells in women clearing cervical HPV infection. The method was immunoSEQ multiplex PCR; TCRdb's version includes in-frame clones alone and lacks a portion of them. The sample data list 49,000 or so clones. What was sequenced was blood buffy coat. These TCRs come from a woman between 18 and 70 years old with a cervical HPV16 infection that either progressed to CIN3+ or cleared (not recorded which).

Points on this clone: Read sequence stops 3 residues before the CDR3 end, and the germline J gene provides the missing end. The chain joins TRBV7-9 to TRBJ1-1; unclear D gene. Germline V gene sequence: CDR1 SEHNR, CDR2 FQNEAQ (reference sequence). V was pared by 2 bases and J by 3 bases, with 10 bases between. The CDR3 has 14 residues. The CDR3: CASSLKGWDTEAFF. The DNA read from the CDR3 is TGTGCCAGCAGCTTAAAGGGTTGGGACACTGAA.

In the case of this clone: The sequenced fragment ends 3 residues before the CDR3 boundary, so the rest is inferred from the germline J gene. This sequence joins TRBV2 and TRBJ1-2, with D possibly matching TRBD1 (5 bases). Germline V gene data show CDR1 as SNHLY and CDR2 as FYNNEI. The CDR3 totals 15 residues. V lost 1 base, J lost 2 bases, and 11 bases lay in between. The CDR3 spells CASSEGRGSNYGYTF. The part of the CDR3 DNA that was read is TGTGCCAGCAGTGAAGGGCGGGGGTCGAACTATGGC.

The CDR3 reads CARDRAGRSGANVLFF. The covered CDR3 bases are TGTGCCAGGGACAGGGCTGGTCGCTCTGGGGCCAACGTA. The chain is built from TRBV2 and TRBJ1-4; 8 positions agree with TRBD1. The read ends 3 residues early relative to the CDR3; the germline J gene fills the gap. CDR1 is SNHLY, CDR2 FYNNEI, per germline. The CDR3 sequence is 16 residues long. The full variable domain, completed using reference TRBV2 and TRBJ1-4, is EPEVTQTPSHQVTQMGQEVILRCVPISNHLYFYWYRQILGQKVEFLVSFYNNEISEKSEIFDDQFSVERPDGSNFTLKIRSTKLEDSAMYFCARDRAGRSGANVLFFGSGTQLSVL.

On this clone itself: The CDR3 extends 3 residues past the end of the read, so its final part is completed from the germline J gene. The chain is built from TRBV29-1 and TRBJ2-7; D is undetermined. The CDR3 has 12 amino acids. V was clipped by 7 bases and J by 2 bases, with 12 bases between them. The germline V gene has CDR1 SQVTM and CDR2 ANQGSEA. The chain's CDR3 is CSGSTITYEQYF. The CDR3 bases that were read are TGCAGCGGCAGTACTATTACCTACGAG.

The CDR3 loop is CSARAGGGELFF. The sequenced CDR3 bases are TGCAGTGCTAGAGCGGGTGGCGGGGAG. The V gene is TRBV20-1, the J gene TRBJ2-2; D not certain. Read data end 3 residues before the CDR3 end; the end is taken from the germline J gene. Per germline, CDR1 DFQATT and CDR2 SNEGSKA (reference sequence). The CDR3 has 12 residues. The ends were cut back, 1 base at V and 7 bases at J, with 7 bases in the middle.

About this clone: The CDR3 end falls 3 residues outside the read, so it is completed with the germline J gene. The rearrangement links TRBV20-1 to TRBJ1-1; a possible D gene is TRBD1 (6 bases). From germline, CDR1 is DFQATT and CDR2 SNEGSKA (reference sequence). V was trimmed by 1 base and J by 1 base, leaving 7 bases between them. This CDR3 has 13 residues. The part of the CDR3 DNA that was read is TGCAGTGCTAGAGGGGGACAGAACACTGAA. Protein product: CSARGGQNTE. The CDR3 in its entirety is CSARGGQNTEAFF.

Points on this clone: The read terminates 3 residues ahead of where the CDR3 ends, so the germline J gene completes it. The chain links TRBV18 to TRBJ2-4; the D gene is possibly TRBD2 (6 bases). Per germline, CDR1 KGHSH and CDR2 LQKENI. This CDR3 is 14 amino acids long. CDR3 bases read: TGTGCCAGCTCGGCCAAGATGGGACTCTATGGT. Translating it yields CASSAKMGLYG. The CDR3 in full is CASSAKMGLYGQYF.

For this clone: Read sequence stops 3 residues before the CDR3 end, and the germline J gene provides the missing end. The rearrangement links TRBV11-1 to TRBJ2-1, with 7 bases aligning to TRBD2. The J segment lost 7 bases and the V segment lost 1 base, leaving 7 bases of the junction unmatched. Germline loops: CDR1 SGHAT, CDR2 FQDESV (reference sequence). This CDR3 is built from 15 residues. CDR3 region: CASSLVGLVLNEQFF. The CDR3 DNA, read in part, is TGTGCCAGCAGCTTAGTAGGACTAGTTCTGAATGAG. The full variable domain, completed using reference TRBV11-1 and TRBJ2-1, is EAEVAQSPRYKITEKSQAVAFWCDPISGHATLYWYRQILGQGPELLVQFQDESVVDDSQLPKDRFSAERLKGVDSTLKIQPAELGDSAMYLCASSLVGLVLNEQFFGPGTRLTVL.